This T cell receptor (beta chain) was identified in a study of blood T cells in healthy people across ages. Regarding the study as a whole: TCR beta diversity was tightly associated with the proportion of naive T cells. Per million T cells, TCR beta diversity dropped about linearly as age rose. The long-lived group displayed more naive CD4+ cells, plus higher diversity, than the aged donors did.

V dropped 6 bases and J dropped 5 bases, with 19 bases sitting between them. Germline CDR1 is SQVTM and CDR2 is ANQGSEA. This CDR3 is built from 14 residues. As concerns this clonotype: Its target is unknown.

Together with a sample-barcoded 5' primer, a J-beta primer mix was included in a second PCR lasting about 7 to 12 cycles. Sequencing of every sample gave 3 million or more CDR3-containing paired-end reads. TCRdb re-derived calls from the 5' RACE reads in MiXCR, one entry per CDR3 protein. Counted here are some 710,000 distinct CDR3 sequences, about a fifth occurring once; the ten biggest clones make up 22%. The sequence was collected from a man in his sixties or seventies in good health. This chain joins TRBV29-1 and TRBJ2-5, with D perhaps TRBD1 (6 bases). The specimen sequenced was blood. The DNA for the CDR3 is TGCAGCGTGGCCCGTGGGGGCGGCGAGGAGACCCAGTACTTC. It encodes CSVARGGGEETQYF.